The sequence of this TCR beta chain was determined in a study of cytomegalovirus exposure and HLA in healthy donors. Whole-study findings and limits: Some TCR beta chains (roughly 160 of them) were listed as cytomegalovirus-associated. Cytomegalovirus status was reportedly diagnosed by the classifier with high specificity and sensitivity. For most TCR sequences rarity was the rule, although some public TCRs occurred in many donors.

The protocol was immunoSEQ multiplex PCR, while the TCRdb copy is restricted to in-frame clones and leaves out a portion. The table shows fewer than 120,000 clones, with approximately 87% occurring only once. The CDR3 contains 15 residues. Germline CDR1 and CDR2: SGHTA and FQGNSA. The V and J ends lost 5 bases and 0 bases, in that order; junction bases with no gene match: 6. A remark on this clone: What it binds is unknown.

The TCR originated in a woman in her twenties or thirties in good health and CMV-seropositive. The chain is built from TRBV7-2 and TRBJ2-7; 8 bases match TRBD1. Specimen: PBMCs. CDR3: CASSRRQGPSYEQYF. In DNA, the CDR3 is TGTGCCAGCAGCCGTAGACAGGGGCCCTCCTACGAGCAGTACTTC.